This TCR beta chain was documented in a study of blood T cell repertoires in COVID-19. Germline CDR1 is SGHVS and CDR2 is FQNEAQ. The CDR3 consists of 15 residues. The ends lost 5 bases at V and 1 base at J; junction bases unmatched: 4. Per the authors' pipeline: Reference gene primer amplification yielded estimated nucleated cell counts. The assay was immunoSEQ multiplex PCR, and TCRdb's table has in-frame clones only and misses some. The DNA gave D and trimming, while V, J and clone size come from that table. The sample has over 130,000 clones, about 85% seen once. The chain joins TRBV7-8 to TRBJ2-7, with 11 bases that match TRBD1. This clonotype was obtained from a woman aged 60-75 years with active or convalescent COVID-19. The sample consisted of peripheral blood. The CDR3 loop reads CASSTGTGGSYEQYF. The CDR3 DNA is TGTGCCAGCAGCACCGGGACAGGGGGATCCTACGAGCAGTACTTC.